This T cell receptor (beta chain) was recorded in a study of cytomegalovirus exposure and HLA in healthy donors. Study in general: It was reported in a later analysis that the same platform had been used for the 90 to 150 validation repertoires as for the approximately 670 first-cohort repertoires. The study, taken as a whole, reports: Subsequent analysis revealed that first-cohort TCR clusters tended to co-occur in the approximately 120 validation repertoires. Cytomegalovirus status was reportedly diagnosed by the classifier with high sensitivity and specificity.

CDR3 length equals 18 residues. V was clipped by 5 bases and J by 0 bases; unmatched bases: 6. The germline V gene encodes CDR1 MNHNS and CDR2 SASEGT. In regard to this clone: The antigen is not known.

Repertoires were generated with immunoSEQ multiplex PCR, while TCRdb's copy carries only in-frame clones and drops some. The sample has approximately 49,000 clones, roughly 92% seen once. This sequence joins TRBV6-1 and TRBJ2-2, with 13 nucleotides matching TRBD2. Sequencing input: PBMCs. This clonotype was sampled from a young man in good health and CMV-seronegative. CDR3 bases: TGTGCCAGCAGTCAAGGACTAGCGGGAGTATCGAACACCGGGGAGCTGTTTTTT. It is translated as CASSQGLAGVSNTGELFF.